Shown below are 4 T cell receptor beta chains from a single sample sequenced in a study of monozygotic twins with inflammatory bowel disease. Each CDR3 protein gets one entry in TCRdb, which reprocessed the 5' RACE reads and gives no DNA. Its listing shows approximately 120,000 distinct CDR3 sequences. Material: blood. These receptors came from a human donor with ulcerative colitis or Crohn's disease, or a healthy co-twin of an affected twin (not recorded which).

V gene TRBV20-1 combines with J gene TRBJ2-1. Germline CDR1 and CDR2: DFQATT and SNEGSKA (reference sequence). The CDR3 extends over 15 amino acids. CDR3 region: CSARDLGSSYNEQFF.

The V gene is TRBV20-1, the J gene TRBJ2-1; TCRdb calls TRBD1, which cannot be checked without DNA. Germline-derived CDR1 and CDR2 are DFQATT and SNEGSKA (reference sequence). CDR3 length: 12 amino acids. The CDR3 loop reads CSASVGGHEQFF.

Its frequency marks this clonotype as medium-sized. The chain recombines TRBV7-3 with TRBJ2-1. Germline V gives CDR1 SGHTA, CDR2 FQGTGA. The CDR3 spans 13 residues. The CDR3 is CASSHWGLHEQFF.

The chain employs TRBV28 and TRBJ1-4. Germline values: CDR1 MDHEN, CDR2 SYDVKM. The CDR3 has 15 amino acids. CDR3 in amino acids: CASSPSGVPNEKLFF.